This record concerns one T cell receptor beta chain sequence. Its target antigen remains unknown. Base qualities are not at hand, and no much larger clone is one base apart. The treatment or condition label, as the study defines it: high-dose cyclophosphamide on days +3 and +4 as single-agent GVHD prophylaxis. For conditioning, the PTCy patients got busulfan and fludarabine, then a related or unrelated marrow graft, followed by cyclophosphamide on days +3 and +4. PTCy-treated patients came from a prospective multi-institutional clinical trial. Peripheral blood and bone marrow mononuclear cells were isolated by Ficoll-Hypaque density centrifugation and cryopreserved. This entry belongs to a study of T cells after posttransplantation cyclophosphamide (dated by TCRdb to about 2016). Looking at the study overall: The study tracked T cell repertoire reconstitution by TRB sequencing after myeloablative bone marrow transplantation using posttransplantation cyclophosphamide as GVHD prophylaxis. Antigen receptor sequencing was done on samples from 35 PTCy-treated patients and from roughly 15 related bone marrow donors of those patients. Blood from every one of the approximately 37 PTCy patients who had 1-year posttransplant specimens underwent TRB sequencing. Up to roughly 3 additional blood samples from 2 to 5.2 years after transplant were also TRB-sequenced in 3 patients, as was pretransplant blood from several patients. Because TRA and TRB clonality were tightly correlated in 9 samples, subsequent TCR analyses were focused on TRB only. Public TRB sequences were compared against a database of over 3,500 sequences linked to responses to pathogens, tumor antigens, self-antigens and alloantigens.

CDR1 and CDR2 are read off the germline V gene (reference sequence) as LNHDA and SQIVND. V is cut back by 6 bases and J by 4 bases, with 8 bases in the junction unmatched. There are 14 amino acids in the CDR3, from cysteine to phenylalanine inclusive. The retained sequence is limited to the CDR3, 42 bases, with the frame set at the first base. General study outcomes and caveats: Donor-recipient similarity was low at 1-2 months but increased during the first year, and donor CD8+ memory clones often dominated later blood repertoires. Across approximately 45 patients, recipient CMV seropositivity and CMV reactivation were highly associated with TRB clonality; PTCy diversity was similar to CNI/methotrexate controls. The TRB repertoires of T cells infiltrating skin or the GI tract showed only limited overlap with the TRB repertoires found in blood.

TRB sequencing used genomic DNA with the immunoSEQ assay at survey resolution or the hsTCRB kit. In the original analysis: The immunoSEQ software handled the initial read processing, while the LymphoSeq R package was used for the repertoire analyses. Clonality was computed as 1 minus normalized Shannon entropy; Gini coefficient was also calculated for each TRB dataset. Phenotypes of unsorted samples were inferred by mapping TRB sequences from sorted subsets of the recipient or donor onto the same recipient's unsorted samples. TCRdb took over this immuneACCESS table, retaining in-frame rearrangements with V and J assigned. Such tables are incomplete; in checked studies, under half of the missing clones stem from an unresolved V gene, and the remainder is unexplained. Clone size and the V and J calls come from that table; the DNA yielded D and trimming. The sample table contains some 10,000 clones; only one count was recorded for 65% to 85% of them. Roughly 5.4% of the sample rests with the top ten.

The receptor was isolated from a female patient aged 50-59 years who received an allogeneic stem cell transplant from a related donor, was CMV-positive, and had no GVHD. Some T cells may be donor cells from the graft after a transplant. The V gene is TRBV19 and the J gene is TRBJ2-5, with 7 bases in between that match TRBD2. Sample: PBMCs, taken after allogeneic stem cell transplant with posttransplant cyclophosphamide. The CDR3 sequence is CASRDSTGGETQYF. In nucleotide form, the sequence is TGTGCCAGTAGGGACTCCACGGGGGGAGAGACCCAGTACTTC. The full variable domain, with segments outside the CDR3 supplied by the reference TRBV19 and TRBJ2-5 proteins, appears as DGGITQSPKYLFRKEGQNVTLSCEQNLNHDAMYWYRQDPGQGLRLIYYSQIVNDFQKGDIAEGYSVSREKKESFPLTVTSAQKNPTAFYLCASRDSTGGETQYFGPGTRLLVL.